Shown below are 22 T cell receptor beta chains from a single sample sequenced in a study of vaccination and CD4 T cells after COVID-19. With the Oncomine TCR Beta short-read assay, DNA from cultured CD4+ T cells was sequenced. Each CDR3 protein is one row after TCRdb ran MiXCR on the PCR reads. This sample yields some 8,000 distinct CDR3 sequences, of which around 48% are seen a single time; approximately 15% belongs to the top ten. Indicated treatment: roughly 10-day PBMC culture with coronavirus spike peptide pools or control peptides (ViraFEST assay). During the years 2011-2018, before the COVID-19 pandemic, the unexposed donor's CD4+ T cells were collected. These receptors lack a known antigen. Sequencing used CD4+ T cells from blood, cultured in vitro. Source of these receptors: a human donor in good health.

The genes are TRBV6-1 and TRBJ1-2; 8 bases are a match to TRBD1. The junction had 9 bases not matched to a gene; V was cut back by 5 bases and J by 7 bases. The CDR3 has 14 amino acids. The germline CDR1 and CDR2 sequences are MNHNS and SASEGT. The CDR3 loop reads CASSTKQGVSGYTF. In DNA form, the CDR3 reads TGTGCCAGCAGTACTAAACAGGGGGTCTCTGGCTACACCTTC.

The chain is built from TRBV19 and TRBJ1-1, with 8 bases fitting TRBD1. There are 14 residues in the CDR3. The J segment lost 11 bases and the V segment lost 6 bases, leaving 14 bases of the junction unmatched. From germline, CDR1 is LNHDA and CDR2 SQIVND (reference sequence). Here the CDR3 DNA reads TGTGCCAGTAGCTCTCAGGGGGCGGAAAGGGGGGCTTTCTTT. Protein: CASSSQGAERGAFF.

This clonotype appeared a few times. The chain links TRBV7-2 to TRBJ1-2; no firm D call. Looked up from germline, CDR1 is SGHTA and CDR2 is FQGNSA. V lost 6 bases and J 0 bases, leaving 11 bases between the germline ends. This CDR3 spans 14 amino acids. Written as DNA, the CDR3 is TGTGCCAGCAGGATGGAGCTAGCTAACTATGGCTACACCTTC. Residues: CASRMELANYGYTF.

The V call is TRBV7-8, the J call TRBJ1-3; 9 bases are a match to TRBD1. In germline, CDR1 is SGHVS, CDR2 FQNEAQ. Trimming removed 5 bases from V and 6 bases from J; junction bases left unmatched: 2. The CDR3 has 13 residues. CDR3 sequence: CASSRTGENTIYF. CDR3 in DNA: TGTGCCAGCAGCCGGACAGGGGAAAACACCATATATTTT.

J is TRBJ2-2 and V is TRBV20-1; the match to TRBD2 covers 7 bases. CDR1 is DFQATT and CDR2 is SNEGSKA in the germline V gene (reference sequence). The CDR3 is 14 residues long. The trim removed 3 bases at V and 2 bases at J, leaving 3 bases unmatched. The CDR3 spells CSASGTINTGELFF. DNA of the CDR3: TGCAGTGCTAGCGGGACTATCAACACCGGGGAGCTGTTTTTT.

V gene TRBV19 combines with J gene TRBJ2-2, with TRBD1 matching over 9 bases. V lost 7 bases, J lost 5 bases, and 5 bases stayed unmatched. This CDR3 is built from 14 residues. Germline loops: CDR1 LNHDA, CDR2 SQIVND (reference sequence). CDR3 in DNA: TGTGCCAGTAAGGGACAGGGATGGACCGGGGAGCTGTTTTTT. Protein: CASKGQGWTGELFF.

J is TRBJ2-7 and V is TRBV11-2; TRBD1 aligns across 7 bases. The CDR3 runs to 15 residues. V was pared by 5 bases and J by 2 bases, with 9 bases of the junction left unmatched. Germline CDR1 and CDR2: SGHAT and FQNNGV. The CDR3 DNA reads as TGTGCCAGCAGCATACAGACAGGGACGACCTACGAGCAGTACTTC. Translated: CASSIQTGTTYEQYF.

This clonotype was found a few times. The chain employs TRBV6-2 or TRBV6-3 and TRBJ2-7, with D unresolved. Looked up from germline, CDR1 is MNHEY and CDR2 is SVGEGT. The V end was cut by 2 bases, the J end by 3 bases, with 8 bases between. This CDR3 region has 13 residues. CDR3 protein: CASSYENIYEQYF. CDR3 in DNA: TGTGCCAGCAGTTACGAGAACATCTACGAGCAGTACTTC.

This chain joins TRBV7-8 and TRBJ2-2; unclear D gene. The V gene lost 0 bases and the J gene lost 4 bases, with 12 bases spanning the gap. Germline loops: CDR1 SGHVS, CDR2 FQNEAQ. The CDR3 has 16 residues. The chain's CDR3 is CASSLAQAAGTGELFF. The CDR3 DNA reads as TGTGCCAGCAGCTTAGCGCAGGCGGCCGGCACCGGGGAGCTGTTTTTT.

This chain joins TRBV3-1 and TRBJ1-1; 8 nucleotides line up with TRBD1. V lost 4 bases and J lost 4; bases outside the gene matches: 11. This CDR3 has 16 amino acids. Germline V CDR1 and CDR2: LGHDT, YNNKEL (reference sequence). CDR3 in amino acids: CASSPLLTGAGTEAFF. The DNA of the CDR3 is TGTGCCAGCAGCCCCCTTTTGACAGGGGCTGGCACTGAAGCTTTCTTT.

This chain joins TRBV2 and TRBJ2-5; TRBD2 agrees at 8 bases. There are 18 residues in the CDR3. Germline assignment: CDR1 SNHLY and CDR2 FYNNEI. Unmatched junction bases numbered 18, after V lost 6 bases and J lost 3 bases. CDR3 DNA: TGTGCCAGCAGGCCTGGTGTGGCGGCGGGGGGCTATGAAGAGACCCAGTACTTC. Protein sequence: CASRPGVAAGGYEETQYF.

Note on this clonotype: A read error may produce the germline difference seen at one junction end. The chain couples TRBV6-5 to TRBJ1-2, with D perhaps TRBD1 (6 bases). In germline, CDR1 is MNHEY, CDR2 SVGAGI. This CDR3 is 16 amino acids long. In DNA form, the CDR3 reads TGTGCCAGCAGTTACTCCACGGGGGCCTACTCCTATGGCTACGCCTTC. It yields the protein CASSYSTGAYSYGYAF.

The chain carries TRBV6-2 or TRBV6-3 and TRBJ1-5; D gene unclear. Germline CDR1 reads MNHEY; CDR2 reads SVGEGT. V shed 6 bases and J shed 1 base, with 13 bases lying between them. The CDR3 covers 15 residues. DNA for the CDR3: TGTGCCAGCAGACCAGCCCTGGGGAGCAATCAGCCCCAGCATTTT. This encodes CASRPALGSNQPQHF.

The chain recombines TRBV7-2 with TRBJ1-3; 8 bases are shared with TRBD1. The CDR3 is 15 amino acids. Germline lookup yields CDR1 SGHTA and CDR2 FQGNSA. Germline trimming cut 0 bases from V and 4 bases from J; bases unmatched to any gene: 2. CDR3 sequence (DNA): TGTGCCAGCAGCTTAGCAGCAGGGGGCGGAAACACCATATATTTT. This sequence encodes CASSLAAGGGNTIYF.

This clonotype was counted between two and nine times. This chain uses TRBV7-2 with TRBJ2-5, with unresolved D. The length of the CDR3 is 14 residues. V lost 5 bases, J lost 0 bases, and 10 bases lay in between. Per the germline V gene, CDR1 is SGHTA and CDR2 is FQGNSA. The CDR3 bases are TGTGCCAGCAGCCCGACCCGGAACCAAGAGACCCAGTACTTC. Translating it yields CASSPTRNQETQYF.

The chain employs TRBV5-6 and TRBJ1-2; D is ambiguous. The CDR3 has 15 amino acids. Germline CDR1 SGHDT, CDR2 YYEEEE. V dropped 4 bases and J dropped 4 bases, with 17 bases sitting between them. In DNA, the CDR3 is TGTGCCAGCAGCCTCGGGTCAGGCGGAACCTATGGCTACACCTTC. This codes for CASSLGSGGTYGYTF. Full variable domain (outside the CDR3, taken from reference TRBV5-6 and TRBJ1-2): DAGVTQSPTHLIKTRGQQVTLRCSPKSGHDTVSWYQQALGQGPQFIFQYYEEEERQRGNFPDRFSGHQFPNYSSELNVNALLLGDSALYLCASSLGSGGTYGYTFGSGTRLTVV.

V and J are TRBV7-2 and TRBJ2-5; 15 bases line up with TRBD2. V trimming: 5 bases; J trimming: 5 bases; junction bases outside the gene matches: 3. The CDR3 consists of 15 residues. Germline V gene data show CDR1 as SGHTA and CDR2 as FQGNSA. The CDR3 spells CASSRTSGGGETQYF. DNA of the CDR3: TGTGCCAGCAGCCGGACTAGCGGGGGGGGGGAGACCCAGTACTTC.

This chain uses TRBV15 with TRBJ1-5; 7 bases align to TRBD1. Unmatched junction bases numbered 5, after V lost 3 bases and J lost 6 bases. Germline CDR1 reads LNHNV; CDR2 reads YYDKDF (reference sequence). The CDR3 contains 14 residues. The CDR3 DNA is TGTGCCACCAGCAGCCACAGGGGAGGTCAGCCCCAGCATTTT. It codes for CATSSHRGGQPQHF.

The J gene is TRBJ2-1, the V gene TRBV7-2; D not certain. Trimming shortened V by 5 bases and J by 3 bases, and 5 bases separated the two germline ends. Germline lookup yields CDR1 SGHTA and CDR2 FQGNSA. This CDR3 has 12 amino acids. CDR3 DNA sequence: TGTGCCAGCAGCGAGGACTACAATGAGCAGTTCTTC. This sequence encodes CASSEDYNEQFF.

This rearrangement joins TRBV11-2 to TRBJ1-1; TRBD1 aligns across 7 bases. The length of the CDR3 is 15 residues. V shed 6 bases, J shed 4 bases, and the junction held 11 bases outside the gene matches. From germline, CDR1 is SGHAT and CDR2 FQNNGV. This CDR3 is CASRRPGQRGTEAFF. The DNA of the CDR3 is TGTGCCAGCAGACGTCCGGGACAGAGGGGCACTGAAGCTTTCTTT.

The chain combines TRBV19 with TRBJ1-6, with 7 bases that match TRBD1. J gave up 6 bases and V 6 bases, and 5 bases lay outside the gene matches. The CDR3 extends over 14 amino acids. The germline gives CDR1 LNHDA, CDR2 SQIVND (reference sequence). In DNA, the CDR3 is TGTGCCAGTAGCCGTAACAGGGGTAATTCACCCCTCCACTTT. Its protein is CASSRNRGNSPLHF. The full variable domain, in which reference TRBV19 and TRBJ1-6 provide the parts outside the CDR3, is DGGITQSPKYLFRKEGQNVTLSCEQNLNHDAMYWYRQDPGQGLRLIYYSQIVNDFQKGDIAEGYSVSREKKESFPLTVTSAQKNPTAFYLCASSRNRGNSPLHFGNGTRLTVT.

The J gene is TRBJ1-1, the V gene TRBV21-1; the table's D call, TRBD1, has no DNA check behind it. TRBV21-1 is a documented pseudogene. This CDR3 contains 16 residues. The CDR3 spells CASSKALGGPNTEAFF. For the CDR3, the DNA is TGTGCCAGCAGCAAAGCGCTGGGGGGCCCCAACACTGAAGCTTTCTTT.